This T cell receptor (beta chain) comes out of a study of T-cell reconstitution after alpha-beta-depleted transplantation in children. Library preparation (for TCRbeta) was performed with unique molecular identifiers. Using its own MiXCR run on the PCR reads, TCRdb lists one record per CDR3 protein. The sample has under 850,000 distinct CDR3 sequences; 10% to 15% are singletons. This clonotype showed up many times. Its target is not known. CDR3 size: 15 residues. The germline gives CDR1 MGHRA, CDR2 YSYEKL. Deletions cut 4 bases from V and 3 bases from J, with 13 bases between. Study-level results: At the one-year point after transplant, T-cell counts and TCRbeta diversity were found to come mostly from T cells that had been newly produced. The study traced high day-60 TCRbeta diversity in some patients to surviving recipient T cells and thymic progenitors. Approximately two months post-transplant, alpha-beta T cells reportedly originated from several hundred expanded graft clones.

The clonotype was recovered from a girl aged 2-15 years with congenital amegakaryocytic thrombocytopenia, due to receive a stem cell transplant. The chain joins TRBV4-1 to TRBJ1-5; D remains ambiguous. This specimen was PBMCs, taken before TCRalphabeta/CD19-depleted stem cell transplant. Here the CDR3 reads CASSPNLGHNQPQHF. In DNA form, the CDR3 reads TGCGCCAGCAGCCCCAATTTGGGCCACAATCAGCCCCAGCATTTT.